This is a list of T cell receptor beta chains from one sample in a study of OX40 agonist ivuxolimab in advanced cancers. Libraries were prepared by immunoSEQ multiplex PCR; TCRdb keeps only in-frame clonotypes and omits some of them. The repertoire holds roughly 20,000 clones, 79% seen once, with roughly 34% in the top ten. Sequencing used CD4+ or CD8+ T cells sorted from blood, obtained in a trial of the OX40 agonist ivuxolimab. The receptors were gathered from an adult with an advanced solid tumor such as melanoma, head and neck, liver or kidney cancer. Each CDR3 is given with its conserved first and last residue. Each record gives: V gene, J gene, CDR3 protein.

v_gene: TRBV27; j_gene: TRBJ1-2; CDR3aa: CASSTSGSYNYGYTF
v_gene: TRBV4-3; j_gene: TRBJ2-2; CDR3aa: CASSQGGFTGELFF
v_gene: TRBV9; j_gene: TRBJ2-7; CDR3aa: CASSVTGPPGEQYF
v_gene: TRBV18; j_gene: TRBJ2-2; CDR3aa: CASSPQEDGTGELFF
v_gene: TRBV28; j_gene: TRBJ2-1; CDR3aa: CASSLAGSGEQFF
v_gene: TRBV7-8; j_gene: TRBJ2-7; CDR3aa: CASSLGGNRREQYF
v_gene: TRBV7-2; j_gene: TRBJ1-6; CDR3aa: CASSSGQGISPLHF
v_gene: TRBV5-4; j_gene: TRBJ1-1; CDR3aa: CASSWGQPNTEAFF
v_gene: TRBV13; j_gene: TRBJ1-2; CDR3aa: CASRISGGSGSYTF
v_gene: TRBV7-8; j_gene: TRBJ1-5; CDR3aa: CASSSYSNQPQHF